One T cell receptor (beta chain) is described in this entry. This sample was taken from a study of shared clonotypes between healthy human individuals. TCRdb's table, derived via immunoSEQ multiplex PCR, lists solely in-frame clones and lacks some. Found here are about 1.5 million clones, approximately 98% of them singletons; the top ten hold approximately 0.45%. The CDR3 contains 15 residues. Germline-derived CDR1 and CDR2 are SEHNR and FQNEAQ (reference sequence). Trimming removed 1 base from V and 9 bases from J; junction bases left unmatched: 4. The receptor's source is a man younger than 45 in good health. Sample: naive CD4+ T cells sorted from blood. Documented subset: CD45RA+ positively selected. V usage is TRBV7-9 and J usage is TRBJ1-5; 12 nucleotides match TRBD1. CDR3 sequence: CASSLGDRGRGPQHF. Written as DNA, the CDR3 is TGTGCCAGCAGCTTAGGGGACAGGGGGCGAGGGCCCCAGCATTTT.